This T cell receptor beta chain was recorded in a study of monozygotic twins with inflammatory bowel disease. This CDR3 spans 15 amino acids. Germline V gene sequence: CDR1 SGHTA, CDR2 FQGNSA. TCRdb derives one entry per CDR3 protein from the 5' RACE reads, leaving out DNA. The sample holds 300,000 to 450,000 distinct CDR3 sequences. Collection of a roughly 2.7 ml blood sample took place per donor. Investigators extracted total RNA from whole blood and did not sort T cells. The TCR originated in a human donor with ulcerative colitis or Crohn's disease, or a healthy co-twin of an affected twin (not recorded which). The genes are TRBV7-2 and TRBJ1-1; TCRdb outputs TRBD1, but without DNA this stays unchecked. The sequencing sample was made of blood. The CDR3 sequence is CASSSRTGLSTEAFF.